Below are 28 T cell receptor beta chains sequenced from a single sample in a study of T cell clusters in autoimmune cytopenias (dated by TCRdb to about 2019). TCRdb shows the sequencer as Illumina MiSeq. TRB rearrangements were amplified by multiplex PCR using a touch-down protocol with TRB-A and TRB-B primer pools mixed in one tube. One entry per CDR3 protein sequence results from the TCRdb reprocessing of the reads, with DNA left out. This sample's table carries around 7,200 distinct CDR3 sequences. The ten biggest clones cover 4.4% of the sample. For each sample, TRB amplification used about 270 ng of peripheral blood genomic DNA, equal to about 38,000 genome equivalents. This sample was shared with a second study, whose subject was T cell repertoires in aging, cancer and after chemotherapy.

The sample consisted of peripheral blood. The receptors stem from a human donor in good health.

This chain's CDR3 is CATLAFPNTEAFF. The chain combines TRBV12-3 or TRBV12-4 with TRBJ1-1; TCRdb's D call of TRBD1 is untestable without DNA. The CDR3 is made up of 13 amino acids.

The gene calls are TRBV6-5 and TRBJ1-4; TCRdb's D call, TRBD1, is unchecked because there is no DNA. There are 15 residues in the CDR3. Looked up from germline, CDR1 is MNHEY and CDR2 is SVGAGI. The CDR3 sequence is CASSSNRDIREKLFF.

Its frequency marks this clonotype as medium-sized. V usage is TRBV6-6 and J usage is TRBJ2-1; the D call of TRBD2 rests on TCRdb alone, since no DNA is present to check it. CDR1 is MNHNY, CDR2 SVGAGI, per germline (reference sequence). CDR3 size: 15 residues. CDR3 in amino acids: CASSPSGRSKNEQFF.

This rearrangement joins TRBV11-1 to TRBJ1-1. CDR1 and CDR2 from the germline V gene are SGHAT and FQDESV (reference sequence). CDR3 length: 13 residues. The CDR3 here is CASKDGLNTEAFF.

By frequency, this clonotype is medium-sized. This chain connects TRBV5-4 to TRBJ2-5; the D call of TRBD2 rests on TCRdb alone, since no DNA is present to check it. CDR1 and CDR2 (germline): SGHNT, YYREEE (reference sequence). The CDR3 spans 13 residues. The CDR3 spells CASSLGGKETQYF.

The chain combines TRBV5-4 with TRBJ2-1; TCRdb's D call of TRBD1 is untestable without DNA. The CDR3 spans 15 residues. Germline V gives CDR1 SGHNT, CDR2 YYREEE (reference sequence). Here the CDR3 reads CASSLPPPGVNEQFF.

This clonotype shows up as medium-sized (0.01 to 0.1%) by frequency. The J gene is TRBJ2-5, the V gene TRBV5-6; TCRdb's assignment of TRBD2 cannot be checked, as there is no DNA. CDR1 and CDR2 from the germline V gene are SGHDT and YYEEEE. CDR3 size: 16 residues. The CDR3 is CASSLVGGQGGETQYF.

This chain joins TRBV7-2 and TRBJ2-3. Germline CDR1 is SGHTA and CDR2 is FQGNSA. The CDR3 totals 11 residues. The CDR3: CASSLRDTQYF.

Considering frequency, this clonotype is medium-sized. The gene calls are TRBV27 and TRBJ2-6; TCRdb designates TRBD2, a call that cannot be tested without DNA. CDR1 MNHEY and CDR2 SMNVEV come from the germline V gene (reference sequence). The CDR3 has 19 amino acids. The CDR3 spells CASSPLSGRSISGANVLTF.

The chain combines TRBV19 with TRBJ1-3. The CDR3 is 17 amino acids. From germline, CDR1 is LNHDA and CDR2 SQIVND (reference sequence). The CDR3 is CASSETPPGGSGNTIYF.

This clonotype is classed as medium-sized by frequency. The chain has TRBV29-1 and TRBJ2-5. The CDR3 contains 12 residues. Germline V gives CDR1 SQVTM, CDR2 ANQGSEA. CDR3 sequence: CSGTHSSETQYF.

This chain links TRBV27 with TRBJ2-5; there is no DNA to check the TCRdb D call of TRBD1. This CDR3 is 14 amino acids long. Germline assignment: CDR1 MNHEY and CDR2 SMNVEV (reference sequence). CDR3 sequence reads: CASSGGTGQETQYF.

The chain couples TRBV5-6 to TRBJ1-2; TCRdb lists TRBD1, though no DNA is available to test this call. CDR3 length equals 16 residues. Germline CDR1 SGHDT, CDR2 YYEEEE. The CDR3: CASSLNLGTGGRGYTF.

The chain joins TRBV19 to TRBJ2-7; the TCRdb D gene call, TRBD1, has no DNA to confirm it. The V gene's germline CDR1 is LNHDA and CDR2 SQIVND (reference sequence). The CDR3 sequence is 16 residues long. The CDR3 loop is CASSNSGTGDTYEQYF.

This clonotype is classed as medium-sized by frequency. V gene TRBV19 combines with J gene TRBJ1-5; TCRdb lists TRBD1, though no DNA is available to test this call. In germline, CDR1 is LNHDA, CDR2 SQIVND (reference sequence). CDR3 length equals 13 residues. Here the CDR3 reads CASADRGSQPQHF.

Its frequency marks this clonotype as medium-sized. The chain links TRBV18 to TRBJ2-1; TCRdb's D call, TRBD2, is unchecked because there is no DNA. This CDR3 is 17 amino acids long. The germline V gene encodes CDR1 KGHSH and CDR2 LQKENI. This chain's CDR3 is CASSPQLGGQDYNEQFF.

This clonotype is classed as medium-sized by frequency. This chain joins TRBV6-1 and TRBJ1-6. Germline loops: CDR1 MNHNS, CDR2 SASEGT. This CDR3 is 11 amino acids long. CDR3: CASSRNSPLHF.

The gene calls are TRBV18 and TRBJ1-1; TCRdb picks TRBD1, but there is no DNA to check that call. Germline V gives CDR1 KGHSH, CDR2 LQKENI. This CDR3 has 14 residues. The CDR3 is CASSPLRQGGEAFF.

The genes are TRBV27 and TRBJ2-3; checking the TCRdb D call of TRBD2 is not possible without DNA. CDR1 and CDR2 from the germline V gene are MNHEY and SMNVEV (reference sequence). The CDR3 is 16 amino acids. CDR3 region: CASSLLLAGGPDTQYF.

The rearrangement joins TRBV6-5 to TRBJ1-2; lacking DNA, the TRBD1 call made by TCRdb goes unchecked. The CDR3 is 16 residues long. CDR1 and CDR2 (germline): MNHEY, SVGAGI. CDR3 protein: CASSEAAKSRQGGYTF.

The chain links TRBV18 to TRBJ1-4; there is no DNA to check the TCRdb D call of TRBD1. The CDR3 runs to 13 residues. Per germline, CDR1 KGHSH and CDR2 LQKENI. The CDR3 loop reads CASSPGQNEKLFF.

CDR3 sequence reads: CASRWTVTSTDTQYF. The rearrangement links TRBV6-1 to TRBJ2-3; without DNA, the TCRdb call of TRBD1 cannot be checked. The CDR3 length is 15 residues. Germline lookup yields CDR1 MNHNS and CDR2 SASEGT.

The rearrangement links TRBV24-1 to TRBJ2-5; TCRdb picks TRBD1, but there is no DNA to check that call. Germline V lookup: CDR1 KGHDR, CDR2 SFDVKD. The CDR3 loop spans 14 amino acids. CDR3 protein: CATSDLGGTETQYF.

The chain couples TRBV5-5 to TRBJ2-7; no DNA is available, so the TRBD2 call from TCRdb remains unchecked. CDR1 and CDR2 from the germline V gene are SGHKS and YYEKEE (reference sequence). The CDR3 extends over 15 amino acids. CDR3 loop: CASSRSHGPTYEQYF.

Judged by frequency, this clonotype is medium-sized (0.01 to 0.1%). This chain links TRBV18 with TRBJ2-1; the TRBD1 assignment by TCRdb is unverifiable without DNA. Germline values: CDR1 KGHSH, CDR2 LQKENI. This CDR3 comprises 19 residues. The CDR3 loop reads CASSATFVPQGRPRNEQFF. The full variable domain, in which reference TRBV18 and TRBJ2-1 provide the parts outside the CDR3, is NAGVMQNPRHLVRRRGQEARLRCSPMKGHSHVYWYRQLPEEGLKFMVYLQKENIIDESGMPKERFSAEFPKEGPSILRIQQVVRGDSAAYFCASSATFVPQGRPRNEQFFGPGTRLTVL.

Measured by frequency, this clonotype is medium-sized. The chain has TRBV29-1 and TRBJ2-5; the TCRdb D gene call, TRBD1, has no DNA to confirm it. The CDR3 is made up of 16 amino acids. Per the germline V gene, CDR1 is SQVTM and CDR2 is ANQGSEA. The CDR3 reads CSVEKGGAGVGETQYF.

The V call is TRBV6-4, the J call TRBJ2-1. The length of the CDR3 is 13 residues. In germline, CDR1 is MRHNA, CDR2 SNTAGT. CDR3 amino acids: CASSAERTQEQFF.

V gene TRBV5-4 combines with J gene TRBJ1-3. The CDR3 sequence is 15 residues long. From germline, CDR1 is SGHNT and CDR2 YYREEE (reference sequence). Here the CDR3 reads CASSLGQASGNTIYF. Together with reference TRBV5-4 and TRBJ1-3, the CDR3 gives the full variable domain: ETGVTQSPTHLIKTRGQQVTLRCSSQSGHNTVSWYQQALGQGPQFIFQYYREEENGRGNFPPRFSGLQFPNYSSELNVNALELDDSALYLCASSLGQASGNTIYFGEGSWLTVV.